The T cell receptor (beta chain) under discussion was sequenced for a study of human T cells and chemical hapten exposure. The wider study: Across the whole study, which lasted roughly 24 weeks, patients were given diphenylcyclopropenone on the scalp once a week.

The time point here: patch test 3, about 24 weeks after DPC sensitization. Treatment of the sample: therapeutic diphenylcyclopropenone sensitization with weekly scalp DPC. Researchers extracted total RNA from unfractionated whole blood. The germline V gene encodes CDR1 SGHTA and CDR2 FQGNSA. The CDR3 is 13 residues long. V was shortened by 5 bases and J by 12 bases, with 17 bases between the two germline ends. This clonotype was seen only a few times. Authors' data handling: More than 95,000 TCRs per sample was the median, with a range of about 20,000 to 700,000. TCRdb processed the RACE reads anew with MiXCR; each CDR3 protein has one entry. TCRdb, not the authors, supplied the V and J calls. The sample includes some 52,000 distinct CDR3 sequences, approximately 9.9% of them seen just once.

The clonotype was recovered from a woman aged 40 to 50 with alopecia areata. Some clones in this sample may be carry-over from other donors' samples. The gene calls are TRBV7-2 and TRBJ1-5, with D maybe TRBD1 (6 bases). This sample comprised whole blood, obtained in connection with sensitization to the hapten diphenylcyclopropenone (DPC). The CDR3 protein is CASSPDSGGRQHF. In nucleotides, the CDR3 is TGTGCCAGCAGCCCCGACAGCGGGGGGCGCCAGCATTTT.